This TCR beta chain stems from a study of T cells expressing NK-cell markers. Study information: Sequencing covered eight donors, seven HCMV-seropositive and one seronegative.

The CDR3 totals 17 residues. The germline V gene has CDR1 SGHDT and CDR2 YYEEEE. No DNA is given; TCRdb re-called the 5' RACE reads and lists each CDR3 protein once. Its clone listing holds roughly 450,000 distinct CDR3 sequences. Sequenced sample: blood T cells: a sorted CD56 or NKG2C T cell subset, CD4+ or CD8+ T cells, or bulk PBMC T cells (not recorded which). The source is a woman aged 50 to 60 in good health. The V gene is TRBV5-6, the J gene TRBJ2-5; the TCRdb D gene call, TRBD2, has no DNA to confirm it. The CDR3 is CASRGLAGTGSQETQYF.